Listed here are 15 T cell receptor beta chains from one sample, sequenced in a study of T-cell reconstitution after alpha-beta-depleted transplantation in children. During its preparation, the TCRbeta library received unique molecular identifiers. Each CDR3 protein is one row after TCRdb ran MiXCR on the PCR reads. The profile shows roughly 400,000 distinct CDR3 sequences, just over 20% of them singletons. Specimen: PBMCs from the stem cell graft donor, collected from the stem cell graft. The receptor source for this set is a human donor who donated a stem cell graft to a child with acute myeloid leukemia.

The chain has TRBV10-2 and TRBJ2-7, with D possibly being TRBD1 (6 bases). CDR1 WSHSY and CDR2 SAAADI come from the germline V gene. This CDR3 is built from 15 residues. The germline V and J ends were trimmed by 6 bases and 2 bases, with 17 bases remaining between them. This CDR3 reads CASRFSEGVTYEQYF. The CDR3 DNA sequence: TGCGCCAGCAGGTTTTCTGAGGGGGTGACCTACGAGCAGTACTTC.

V is TRBV20-1 and J is TRBJ1-1, with D perhaps TRBD1 (5 bases). This CDR3 spans 14 amino acids. Trimming removed 0 bases from V and 6 bases from J, with 14 bases in between. Germline lookup yields CDR1 DFQATT and CDR2 SNEGSKA (reference sequence). The CDR3 region has the DNA TGCAGTGCTAGAGATGTAGGATTGGGGGCTGAAGCTTTCTTT. Protein product: CSARDVGLGAEAFF.

The V call is TRBV7-2, the J call TRBJ2-3; 7 nucleotides line up with TRBD2. The junction had 2 bases not matched to a gene; V was cut back by 2 bases and J by 0 bases. The germline gives CDR1 SGHTA, CDR2 FQGNSA. This CDR3 region has 15 residues. The CDR3 DNA reads TGTGCCAGCAGCTTACTAGCGGCTAGCACAGATACGCAGTATTTT. This codes for CASSLLAASTDTQYF.

The chain carries TRBV29-1 and TRBJ2-7, with TRBD1 matching over 7 bases. The CDR3 sequence is 15 residues long. CDR1 and CDR2 (germline): SQVTM, ANQGSEA. J gave up 3 bases and V 7 bases, and 15 bases lay outside the gene matches. Written as DNA, the CDR3 is TGCAGCGGTCTTGGGACAGTTCCCCACAACTACGAGCAGTACTTC. It encodes CSGLGTVPHNYEQYF.

This clonotype showed up many times. This rearrangement joins TRBV27 to TRBJ2-7, with unresolved D. V shed 5 bases and J shed 1 base, with 9 bases lying between them. In germline, CDR1 is MNHEY, CDR2 SMNVEV (reference sequence). The CDR3 has 13 residues. CDR3: CASSLRVSYEQYF. The CDR3 DNA sequence: TGTGCCAGCAGTCTAAGGGTATCCTACGAGCAGTACTTC.

This chain joins TRBV20-1 and TRBJ2-1, with no clear D. Trimming took 3 bases from V and 0 from J, leaving 9 bases between them. Germline V gives CDR1 DFQATT, CDR2 SNEGSKA (reference sequence). This CDR3 has 14 residues. This chain's CDR3 is CSASDTSSYNEQFF. In DNA, the CDR3 is TGCAGTGCTAGTGATACCTCCTCCTACAATGAGCAGTTCTTC.

V is TRBV27 and J is TRBJ2-1; 8 bases are shared with TRBD2. The length of the CDR3 is 16 residues. CDR1 MNHEY and CDR2 SMNVEV come from the germline V gene (reference sequence). J gave up 0 bases and V 4 bases, and 5 bases lay outside the gene matches. CDR3 region: CASSYIAGNSYNEQFF. CDR3 nucleotides: TGTGCCAGCAGTTATATAGCGGGAAACTCCTACAATGAGCAGTTCTTC.

This clonotype was observed a handful of times. CDR3 amino acids: CASSRRSSYNEQFF. For the CDR3, the DNA is TGTGCCAGCAGCCGGCGGTCGTCCTACAATGAGCAGTTCTTC. The chain couples TRBV7-6 to TRBJ2-1; D call uncertain. Germline CDR1 is SGHVS and CDR2 is FNYEAQ. This CDR3 contains 14 residues. V was cut by 5 bases and J by 1 base, with 9 bases left in between.

In its sample, this clonotype was seen many times. V gene TRBV20-1 combines with J gene TRBJ2-7; unclear D gene. The CDR3 length is 11 residues. Trimming removed 5 bases from V and 2 bases from J, with 7 bases in between. Germline loops: CDR1 DFQATT, CDR2 SNEGSKA (reference sequence). CDR3 sequence reads: CSASLAYEQYF. In DNA form, the CDR3 reads TGCAGTGCTTCATTAGCCTACGAGCAGTACTTC.

The chain is built from TRBV27 and TRBJ2-5, with 10 bases aligning to TRBD2. The CDR3 has 15 amino acids. The germline gives CDR1 MNHEY, CDR2 SMNVEV (reference sequence). Unmatched junction bases numbered 6, after V lost 4 bases and J lost 4 bases. The CDR3 loop reads CASSSPRLAGETQYF. The DNA of the CDR3 is TGTGCCAGCAGTTCCCCACGACTAGCGGGAGAGACCCAGTACTTC.

This clonotype occurred many times. This rearrangement joins TRBV29-1 to TRBJ2-1, with 7 bases aligning to TRBD2. The V segment lost 5 bases and the J segment 4 bases; nucleotides outside the gene matches: 11. Germline V gene sequence: CDR1 SQVTM, CDR2 ANQGSEA. This CDR3 is built from 15 residues. The CDR3 DNA reads TGCAGCGTTCCAGTGGGGGGAGGGCCGTACAATGAGCAGTTCTTC. This sequence encodes CSVPVGGGPYNEQFF.

V gene TRBV4-1 combines with J gene TRBJ2-2; D gene ambiguous. V was clipped by 0 bases and J by 5 bases, with 7 bases between them. Germline CDR1 and CDR2: MGHRA and YSYEKL. The CDR3 contains 14 residues. The CDR3 sequence: CASSQDFGTGELFF. Here the CDR3 DNA reads TGCGCCAGCAGCCAAGATTTCGGTACCGGGGAGCTGTTTTTT.

CDR3: CASSFYDQRGYTF. Written as DNA, the CDR3 is TGCGCCAGCAGCTTCTACGATCAGAGAGGCTACACCTTC. This sequence joins TRBV5-1 and TRBJ1-2; D is undetermined. This CDR3 spans 13 amino acids. Germline assignment: CDR1 SGHRS and CDR2 YFSETQ. Trimming shortened V by 2 bases and J by 8 bases, and 13 bases separated the two germline ends.

This clonotype showed up just a few times. The chain recombines TRBV20-1 with TRBJ2-7, with TRBD1 identical over 10 bases. The CDR3 extends over 15 amino acids. Unmatched junction bases numbered 8, after V lost 0 bases and J lost 6 bases. The germline CDR1 and CDR2 sequences are DFQATT and SNEGSKA (reference sequence). CDR3 DNA sequence: TGCAGTGCTAGAGATCCTCGACAGGGGGCAGGCGAGCAGTACTTC. Its protein product is CSARDPRQGAGEQYF.

This clonotype was counted between two and nine times. This rearrangement joins TRBV27 to TRBJ2-7; tentatively, D is TRBD2 (6 bases). The CDR3 contains 14 residues. Germline-derived CDR1 and CDR2 are MNHEY and SMNVEV (reference sequence). Trimming removed 2 bases at V and 3 bases at J, with 11 bases between. CDR3 region: CASSLGGSLYEQYF. DNA of the CDR3: TGTGCCAGCAGTTTAGGGGGGTCCCTCTACGAGCAGTACTTC.